The T cell receptor beta chain under discussion was sequenced for a study of blood T cell repertoires in COVID-19. As for the study in general: The United States, Italy and Spain supplied acute and convalescent COVID-19 samples. PBMCs, B-cell-depleted T cells, or T cells were the source of the cDNA or gDNA that made up the material.

Original methodology: Reference gene primer amplification in the assay estimated nucleated cell counts. The repertoire was sequenced with immunoSEQ multiplex PCR; TCRdb's copy has only in-frame clones and lacks some. The V and J calls and the clone size are those of that table, but D and trimming were determined from the DNA. The repertoire holds a few hundred thousand clones, 90% seen once, with less than 3.5% in the top ten. The CDR3 contains 16 residues. CDR1 is SEHNR and CDR2 is FQNEAQ in the germline V gene (reference sequence). The V gene end was trimmed by 1 base and the J gene end by 8 bases; junction bases not matched to a gene: 12.

Material for sequencing was peripheral blood. The V and J genes are TRBV7-9 and TRBJ1-2, with 8 bases lining up with TRBD1. The sequence was obtained from a woman aged 30 to 39 with COVID-19, enrolled during active disease. The CDR3 loop reads CASSLENRGEAEGYTF. The CDR3 DNA is TGTGCCAGCAGCTTAGAGAACAGGGGGGAGGCAGAAGGCTACACCTTC.